Sequencing of this TCR beta chain was carried out in a study of cytomegalovirus exposure and HLA in healthy donors. Whole-study findings and limits: Later analysis reportedly placed an Asian-associated ancestry cluster below the approximately 680-donor mean in N-insertions. TCR beta sequences reportedly predicted most subjects' HLA-A and HLA-B alleles accurately.

On this clone: What it binds is unknown.

Germline lookup yields CDR1 SNHLY and CDR2 FYNNEI. The length of the CDR3 is 13 residues. The V end was cut by 9 bases, the J end by 1 base, with 7 bases between. Primers for the PCR totalled 60 Vbeta and 13 Jbeta. Generated by immunoSEQ multiplex PCR, the TCRdb table keeps only in-frame clones and is missing some. With some 130,000 clones in the sample, the ten largest clones hold around 1.6%. This receptor was obtained from a woman aged 40 to 49 in good health and CMV-seropositive. Sequenced input: PBMCs. The chain recombines TRBV2 with TRBJ2-6, with D possibly matching TRBD1 (6 bases). Here the CDR3 DNA reads TGTGCCAGGACAGGTTCTGGGGCCAACGTCCTGACTTTC. Translation: CARTGSGANVLTF.